The 31 T cell receptor beta chains given below trace back to one sample, sequenced in a study of blood T cell repertoires in COVID-19. The repertoire was sequenced with immunoSEQ multiplex PCR; TCRdb's copy has only in-frame clones and lacks some. This sample yields more than 400,000 clones, of which approximately 85% are seen a single time; approximately 3.4% belongs to the top ten. Sequencing was performed on peripheral blood. Receptor source: a human donor in a cohort sampled during active COVID-19.

The rearrangement joins TRBV7-2 to TRBJ2-1; tentative D call: TRBD1 (5 bases). Germline lookup yields CDR1 SGHTA and CDR2 FQGNSA. Trimming pared 8 bases from V and 10 bases from J, leaving 21 bases between. This CDR3 has 14 amino acids. CDR3 coding DNA: TGTGCCAGCGGGGTGTCATCTGGACAATACGAGCAGTTCTTC. Translated: CASGVSSGQYEQFF.

A single count supports this clone. The CDR3 protein is CASRDRRSYNEQFF. The CDR3 DNA reads as TGTGCCAGCAGGGACAGACGCTCCTACAATGAGCAGTTCTTC. The chain joins TRBV27 to TRBJ2-1; a possible D gene is TRBD1 (6 bases). Germline V gene lookup returns CDR1 MNHEY and CDR2 SMNVEV (reference sequence). The CDR3 consists of 14 residues. The V gene lost 6 bases and the J gene lost 0 bases, with 9 bases spanning the gap.

This clone was counted once. This chain joins TRBV19 and TRBJ1-1; 9 bases fit TRBD1. The CDR3 loop spans 16 amino acids. Unmatched junction bases numbered 13, after V lost 7 bases and J lost 4 bases. Germline CDR1 is LNHDA and CDR2 is SQIVND (reference sequence). In nucleotides, the CDR3 is TGTGCCAGTAACCCGAAATGGACAGGGGCGAGCACTGAAGCTTTCTTT. Its protein product is CASNPKWTGASTEAFF.

The genes are TRBV11-2 and TRBJ1-1; 7 bases map to TRBD1. J gave up 7 bases and V 5 bases, and 4 bases lay outside the gene matches. Germline CDR1 SGHAT, CDR2 FQNNGV. The CDR3 totals 12 residues. CDR3 amino acids: CASSVGQREAFF. The CDR3 DNA reads TGTGCCAGCAGCGTGGGACAGCGTGAAGCTTTCTTT.

V gene TRBV28 combines with J gene TRBJ2-3, with 7 bases that match TRBD2. The CDR3 runs 14 residues. V trimming: 6 bases; J trimming: 2 bases; junction bases outside the gene matches: 5. In germline, CDR1 is MDHEN, CDR2 SYDVKM. The CDR3 sequence: CASRAGLNTDTQYF. In nucleotides, the CDR3 is TGTGCCAGCAGAGCGGGACTCAACACAGATACGCAGTATTTT.

The V call is TRBV7-9, the J call TRBJ1-2; D is unresolved. This CDR3 has 12 residues. From germline, CDR1 is SEHNR and CDR2 FQNEAQ (reference sequence). The ends were cut back, 3 bases at V and 8 bases at J, with 10 bases in the middle. The CDR3 DNA sequence: TGTGCCAGCAGCTTCCAGCTGGAGGGCTACACCTTC. This encodes CASSFQLEGYTF.

V gene TRBV2 combines with J gene TRBJ1-1, with 7 bases matching TRBD1. The CDR3 is 14 residues long. V was pared by 7 bases and J by 0 bases, with 5 bases of the junction left unmatched. Germline-derived CDR1 and CDR2 are SNHLY and FYNNEI. CDR3 residues: CASISQGMNTEAFF. CDR3 coding DNA: TGTGCCAGCATATCACAGGGGATGAACACTGAAGCTTTCTTT.

This clone came up a few times. The V call is TRBV18, the J call TRBJ2-3, with D perhaps matching TRBD2 (6 bases). This CDR3 is 14 amino acids long. Germline CDR1 KGHSH, CDR2 LQKENI. V was trimmed by 8 bases and J by 0 bases, leaving 12 bases between them. The CDR3 protein is CASGVSGSTDTQYF. The CDR3 DNA reads TGTGCCAGCGGCGTTAGCGGAAGCACAGATACGCAGTATTTT.

The chain couples TRBV7-9 to TRBJ2-6; TRBD1 matches 8 bases. Trimming removed 6 bases from V and 0 bases from J; junction bases left unmatched: 7. The CDR3 is 17 residues long. Germline V gene lookup returns CDR1 SEHNR and CDR2 FQNEAQ (reference sequence). The CDR3 sequence is CASSSGTGVSGANVLTF. In nucleotides, the CDR3 is TGTGCCAGCAGTTCCGGGACAGGCGTCTCTGGGGCCAACGTCCTGACTTTC.

The V and J genes are TRBV7-2 and TRBJ2-2, with 7 bases lining up with TRBD1. V shed 1 base, J shed 4 bases, and the junction held 3 bases outside the gene matches. CDR3 length: 15 residues. The germline CDR1 and CDR2 sequences are SGHTA and FQGNSA. CDR3 protein: CASSLDRGITGELFF. Written as DNA, the CDR3 is TGTGCCAGCAGCTTAGACAGGGGAATCACCGGGGAGCTGTTTTTT. The entire variable domain, with the rest obtained from reference TRBV7-2 and TRBJ2-2, is as follows: GAGVSQSPSNKVTEKGKDVELRCDPISGHTALYWYRQSLGQGLEFLIYFQGNSAPDKSGLPSDRFSAERTGGSVSTLTIQRTQQEDSAVYLCASSLDRGITGELFFGEGSRLTVL.

The chain couples TRBV2 to TRBJ1-1; maybe TRBD1 (5 bases). The CDR3 is 13 amino acids. Germline CDR1 is SNHLY and CDR2 is FYNNEI. Trimming cost V 2 bases and J 7 bases, with 11 bases left between them. The CDR3 region has the DNA TGTGCCAGCAGTGAACGCCAGGGTATTGAAGCTTTCTTT. It codes for CASSERQGIEAFF.

The chain employs TRBV19 and TRBJ2-7; 10 bases fit TRBD2. Germline lookup yields CDR1 LNHDA and CDR2 SQIVND (reference sequence). Trimming removed 4 bases from V and 1 base from J; junction bases left unmatched: 4. The CDR3 is 15 amino acids. The CDR3: CASSTGTSASYEQYF. The CDR3 region has the DNA TGTGCCAGTAGTACCGGGACTAGCGCGTCCTACGAGCAGTACTTC.

DNA for the CDR3: TGTGCCAGCAGCCCTACTCGTCCCTCAAACTATGGCTACACCTTC. This codes for CASSPTRPSNYGYTF. The rearrangement uses TRBV27 and TRBJ1-2; no reliable D call. The CDR3 is made up of 15 amino acids. Between the trimmed V and J ends, which lost 6 bases and 2 bases, there was a span of 16 bases. Germline CDR1 is MNHEY and CDR2 is SMNVEV (reference sequence).

The chain employs TRBV15 and TRBJ2-7, with 11 bases matching TRBD2. Trimming at V came to 3 bases and at J to 1 base, leaving 2 bases not matched to a gene. CDR3 length equals 15 residues. CDR1 is LNHNV and CDR2 is YYDKDF in the germline V gene (reference sequence). CDR3 in DNA: TGTGCCACCAGCAGGGGACTAGCGGTTTCCTACGAGCAGTACTTC. Residues: CATSRGLAVSYEQYF.

Only a few counts were recorded for this clone. The chain links TRBV9 to TRBJ1-4; D remains ambiguous. Germline CDR1 reads SGDLS; CDR2 reads YYNGEE. CDR3 length: 14 amino acids. V shed 4 bases and J shed 1 base, with 8 bases lying between them. For the CDR3, the DNA is TGTGCCAGCAGCCCGAGGGTAACTAATGAAAAACTGTTTTTT. This sequence encodes CASSPRVTNEKLFF.

The chain couples TRBV24-1 to TRBJ2-2, with D maybe TRBD2 (6 bases). V shed 6 bases and J shed 6 bases, with 10 bases lying between them. The length of the CDR3 is 13 residues. Germline V gene lookup returns CDR1 KGHDR and CDR2 SFDVKD. The CDR3 nucleotides read TGTGCCACCAGTAGGAGGGGACCCGGGGAGCTGTTTTTT. Translation gives CATSRRGPGELFF.

The chain links TRBV5-1 to TRBJ2-1; TRBD1 is a possible D gene (5 bases). The CDR3 length is 12 residues. V lost 2 bases and J 9 bases, leaving 9 bases between the germline ends. The germline gives CDR1 SGHRS, CDR2 YFSETQ. The CDR3 sequence is CASSFGHFEQFF. DNA for the CDR3: TGCGCCAGCAGCTTCGGACACTTTGAGCAGTTCTTC.

The CDR3 sequence is CASSLDSAHQGTQYF. DNA for the CDR3: TGTGCCAGCAGCTTAGATTCGGCCCACCAGGGGACCCAGTACTTC. The V call is TRBV7-9, the J call TRBJ2-5, with a possible D match to TRBD1 (5 bases). This CDR3 contains 15 residues. V was trimmed by 1 base and J by 7 bases, leaving 16 bases between them. Germline V CDR1 and CDR2: SEHNR, FQNEAQ (reference sequence).

The V call is TRBV5-1, the J call TRBJ1-2, with 7 bases aligning to TRBD1. J was trimmed by 10 bases and V by 3 bases; bases with no gene match: 9. Germline V lookup: CDR1 SGHRS, CDR2 YFSETQ. There are 13 residues in the CDR3. Here the CDR3 reads CASSSGGTDVYTF. CDR3 nucleotide sequence: TGCGCCAGCAGCTCGGGCGGGACAGACGTCTACACCTTC.

This rearrangement joins TRBV6-5 to TRBJ2-2; TRBD2 aligns across 8 bases. This CDR3 region has 14 residues. Germline V gives CDR1 MNHEY, CDR2 SVGAGI. V dropped 6 bases and J dropped 10; count of bases not matched to a gene: 10. This CDR3 is CASRLRGASVELFF. The CDR3 nucleotides are TGTGCCAGCAGACTGCGGGGGGCAAGTGTGGAGCTGTTTTTT.

The chain combines TRBV6-2 or TRBV6-3 with TRBJ2-2; 12 bases align to TRBD2. V was clipped by 5 bases and J by 5 bases; unmatched bases: 3. The CDR3 loop spans 15 amino acids. Per germline, CDR1 MNHEY and CDR2 SVGEGT. The CDR3 DNA is TGTGCCAGCAGTCTAGCGGGAGGGATTACCGGGGAGCTGTTTTTT. Translating gives CASSLAGGITGELFF.

V and J are TRBV19 and TRBJ2-7; 8 nucleotides agree with TRBD1. This CDR3 comprises 14 residues. Per germline, CDR1 LNHDA and CDR2 SQIVND (reference sequence). The V segment lost 7 bases and the J segment 7 bases; nucleotides outside the gene matches: 12. Here the CDR3 reads CASKRDRLGREQYF. CDR3 DNA: TGTGCCAGTAAAAGGGACAGGCTGGGAAGAGAGCAGTACTTC.

This chain connects TRBV24-1 to TRBJ1-2, with TRBD1 matching over 7 bases. Per germline, CDR1 KGHDR and CDR2 SFDVKD. Trimming removed 3 bases from V and 6 bases from J; junction bases left unmatched: 12. The CDR3 has 16 amino acids. The CDR3 protein is CATSDPRQGASDGYTF. In DNA form, the CDR3 reads TGTGCCACCAGTGATCCTAGACAGGGAGCAAGCGATGGCTACACCTTC.

The V and J genes are TRBV7-8 and TRBJ2-2, with TRBD1 matching 7 bases. This CDR3 comprises 14 residues. CDR1 is SGHVS and CDR2 is FQNEAQ in the germline V gene. Losses at the gene ends were 5 bases for V and 6 bases for J; bases not matched to a gene: 6. The CDR3 reads CASSGLTGSGELFF. The CDR3 coding sequence is TGTGCCAGCAGCGGCTTGACAGGGTCCGGGGAGCTGTTTTTT. Full variable domain (rest looked up from reference TRBV7-8 and TRBJ2-2): GAGVSQSPRYKVAKRGQDVALRCDPISGHVSLFWYQQALGQGPEFLTYFQNEAQLDKSGLPSDRFFAERPEGSVSTLKIQRTQQEDSAVYLCASSGLTGSGELFFGEGSRLTVL.

The CDR3 region has the DNA TGTGCCAGTAGTACAAGGACACCTCCCTACGAGCAGTACTTC. Residues: CASSTRTPPYEQYF. The rearrangement joins TRBV19 to TRBJ2-7, with D perhaps TRBD1 (5 bases). Germline V gene lookup returns CDR1 LNHDA and CDR2 SQIVND (reference sequence). Trimming cost V 4 bases and J 2 bases, with 12 bases left between them. CDR3 size: 14 residues.

The J gene is TRBJ2-3, the V gene TRBV5-5; D may be TRBD2 (6 bases). Trimming took 2 bases from V and 3 from J, leaving 16 bases between them. Germline lookup yields CDR1 SGHKS and CDR2 YYEKEE (reference sequence). This CDR3 spans 16 amino acids. In nucleotides, the CDR3 is TGTGCCAGCAGCTTACGGGGGACGATTGGAACAGATACGCAGTATTTT. It encodes CASSLRGTIGTDTQYF.

J is TRBJ1-4 and V is TRBV5-1; D possibly corresponds to TRBD1 (6 bases). V shed 4 bases and J shed 2 bases, with 12 bases lying between them. This CDR3 is built from 15 residues. The V gene's germline CDR1 is SGHRS and CDR2 YFSETQ. The CDR3 loop is CASSPGGATNEKLFF. CDR3 nucleotides: TGCGCCAGCAGCCCCGGGGGGGCCACTAATGAAAAACTGTTTTTT. Combining the CDR3 with reference TRBV5-1 and TRBJ1-4 gives the whole variable domain KAGVTQTPRYLIKTRGQQVTLSCSPISGHRSVSWYQQTPGQGLQFLFEYFSETQRNKGNFPGRFSGRQFSNSRSEMNVSTLELGDSALYLCASSPGGATNEKLFFGSGTQLSVL.

This clone appeared a single time. This CDR3 is also generated by other DNA sequences in the sample. This chain connects TRBV30 to TRBJ2-7, with D maybe TRBD2 (5 bases). Germline loops: CDR1 GTSNPN, CDR2 SVGIG (reference sequence). The CDR3 loop spans 13 amino acids. The germline V and J ends were trimmed by 5 bases and 3 bases, with 14 bases remaining between them. CDR3 region: CAWSPGSFYEQYF. CDR3 in DNA: TGTGCCTGGTCCCCGGGAAGTTTCTACGAGCAGTACTTC. The variable domain in full, completed from reference TRBV30 and TRBJ2-7, reads SQTIHQWPATLVQPVGSPLSLECTVEGTSNPNLYWYRQAAGRGLQLLFYSVGIGQISSEVPQNLSASRPQDRQFILSSKKLLLSDSGFYLCAWSPGSFYEQYFGPGTRLTVT.

The chain recombines TRBV5-1 with TRBJ2-3; tentative D call: TRBD2 (6 bases). Trimming took off 4 bases at V and 0 bases at J, with 15 bases between the two ends. The V gene's germline CDR1 is SGHRS and CDR2 YFSETQ. The CDR3 is made up of 16 amino acids. In DNA form, the CDR3 reads TGCGCCAGCAGCCCCCGCCGGGACTTCAGCACAGATACGCAGTATTTT. Protein sequence: CASSPRRDFSTDTQYF.

This chain joins TRBV6-5 and TRBJ1-2, with D tentatively TRBD1 (5 bases). Germline V lookup: CDR1 MNHEY, CDR2 SVGAGI. The CDR3 runs 13 residues. The germline V and J ends were trimmed by 6 bases and 5 bases, with 13 bases remaining between them. This CDR3 is CASRGGWVYGYTF. DNA of the CDR3: TGTGCCAGCAGGGGGGGTTGGGTATATGGCTACACCTTC.

This clone has more than one count but fewer than ten. The chain recombines TRBV4-3 with TRBJ2-1; 7 nucleotides match TRBD2. The germline V gene has CDR1 LGHNA and CDR2 YSLEER. After removal of 2 bases from V and 6 bases from J, the junction contained 1 base not matched to a gene. There are 13 residues in the CDR3. The chain's CDR3 is CASSQTSANEQFF. The CDR3 DNA is TGCGCCAGCAGCCAAACTAGCGCCAATGAGCAGTTCTTC.